This record concerns one TCR beta chain sequence. No antigen is known for it. This entry belongs to a study of a mutant IDH1 vaccine in newly diagnosed glioma. Assay used: immunoSEQ multiplex PCR; TCRdb lists only in-frame clones, some missing. The table lists 25,000 or so clones, roughly three quarters of them singletons. Time point noted: week 5, during vaccination. Every vaccine dose comprised 300 ug of mutant IDH1 20-mer peptide plus topical imiquimod. Here the sequenced sample was PBMCs, taken from a glioma patient whose treatment included an IDH1 peptide vaccine. The receptor was isolated from a man in his forties with glioma. Some clones in this sample may be carry-over from other donors' samples.

The CDR3 sequence: CASSPPRYGDIQYF. For the CDR3, the DNA is TGTGCCAGCTCACCACCACGCTATGGGGACATTCAGTACTTC. V and J are TRBV18 and TRBJ2-4; D is unclear. The CDR3 length is 14 residues. V lost 0 bases to trimming and J lost 8 bases, with 11 bases between them. Germline CDR1 reads KGHSH; CDR2 reads LQKENI.